This T cell receptor (beta chain) derives from a study of blood T cell repertoires in COVID-19. Background on the study: Acute and convalescent COVID-19 samples came from the United States, Italy and Spain. PBMCs, B-cell-depleted T cells, or T cells were the source of the cDNA or gDNA that made up the material.

V lost 2 bases and J lost 6, with 15 bases in between. This CDR3 has 15 amino acids. The germline gives CDR1 SGHDT, CDR2 YYEEEE. The repertoire was sequenced with immunoSEQ multiplex PCR; TCRdb's copy has only in-frame clones and lacks some. The sample records about 70,000 clones, about 76% being singletons. The rearrangement uses TRBV5-6 and TRBJ1-5, with D possibly TRBD1 on 6 matching bases. The specimen sequenced was peripheral blood. This sequence was found in an elderly woman with active or convalescent COVID-19. For the CDR3, the DNA is TGTGCCAGCAGCTTCGGTCAGGGGAGCGGTCAGCCCCAGCATTTT. Protein: CASSFGQGSGQPQHF.